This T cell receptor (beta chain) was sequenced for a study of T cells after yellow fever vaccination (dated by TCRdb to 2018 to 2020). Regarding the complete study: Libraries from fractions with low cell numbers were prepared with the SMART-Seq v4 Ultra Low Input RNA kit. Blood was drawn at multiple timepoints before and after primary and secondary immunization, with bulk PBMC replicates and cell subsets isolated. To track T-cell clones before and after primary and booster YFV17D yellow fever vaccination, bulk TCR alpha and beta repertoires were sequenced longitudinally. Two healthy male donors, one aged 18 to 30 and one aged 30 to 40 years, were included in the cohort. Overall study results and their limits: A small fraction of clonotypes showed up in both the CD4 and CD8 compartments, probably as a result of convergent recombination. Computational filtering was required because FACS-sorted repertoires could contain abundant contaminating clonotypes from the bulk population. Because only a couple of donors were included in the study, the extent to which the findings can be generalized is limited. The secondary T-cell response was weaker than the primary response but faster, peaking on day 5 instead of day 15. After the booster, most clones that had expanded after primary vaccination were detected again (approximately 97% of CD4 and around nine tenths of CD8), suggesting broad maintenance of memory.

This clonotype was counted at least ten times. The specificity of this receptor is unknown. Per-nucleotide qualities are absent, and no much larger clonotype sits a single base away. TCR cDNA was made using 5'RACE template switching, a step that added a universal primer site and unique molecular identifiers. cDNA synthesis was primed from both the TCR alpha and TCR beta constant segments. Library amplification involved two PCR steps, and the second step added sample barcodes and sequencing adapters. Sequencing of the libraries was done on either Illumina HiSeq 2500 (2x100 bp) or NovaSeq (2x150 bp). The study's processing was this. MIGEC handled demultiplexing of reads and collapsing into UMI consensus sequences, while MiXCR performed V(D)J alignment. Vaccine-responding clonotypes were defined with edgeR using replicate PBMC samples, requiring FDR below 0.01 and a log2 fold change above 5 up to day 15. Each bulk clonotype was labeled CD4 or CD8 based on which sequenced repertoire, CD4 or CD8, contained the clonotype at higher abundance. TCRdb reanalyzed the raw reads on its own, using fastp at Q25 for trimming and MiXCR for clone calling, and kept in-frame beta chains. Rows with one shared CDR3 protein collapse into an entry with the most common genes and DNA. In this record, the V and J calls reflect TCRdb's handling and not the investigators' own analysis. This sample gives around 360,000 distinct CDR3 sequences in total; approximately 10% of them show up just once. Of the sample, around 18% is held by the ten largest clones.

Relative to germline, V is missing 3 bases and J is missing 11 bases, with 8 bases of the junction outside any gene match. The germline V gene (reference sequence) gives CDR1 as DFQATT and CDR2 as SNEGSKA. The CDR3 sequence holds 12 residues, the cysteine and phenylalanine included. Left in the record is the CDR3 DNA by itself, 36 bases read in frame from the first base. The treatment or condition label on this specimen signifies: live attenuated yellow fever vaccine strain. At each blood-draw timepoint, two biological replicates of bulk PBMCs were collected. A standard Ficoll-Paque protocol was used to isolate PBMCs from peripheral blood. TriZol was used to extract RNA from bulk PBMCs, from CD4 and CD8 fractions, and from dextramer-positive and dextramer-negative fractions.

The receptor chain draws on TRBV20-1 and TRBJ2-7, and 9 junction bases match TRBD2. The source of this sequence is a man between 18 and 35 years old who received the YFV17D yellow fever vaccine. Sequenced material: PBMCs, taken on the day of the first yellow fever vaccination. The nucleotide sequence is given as TGCAGTGCTAGGACTAGCGGAGATGGGAAGTACTTC. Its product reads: CSARTSGDGKYF.